This TCR beta chain comes out of a study of graft-versus-host responses after intestinal transplantation. Study information: Among the recipients, all got anti-thymocyte globulin induction and then tacrolimus and steroids for approximately 3 years.

Details on this clone: No antigen is known for it.

Sequenced by immunoSEQ multiplex PCR; TCRdb stores in-frame clones only, minus some. The sample yields approximately 99,000 clones, under 95% seen once. Losses at the gene ends were 8 bases for V and 5 bases for J; bases not matched to a gene: 5. The CDR3 covers 13 residues. Per germline, CDR1 MNHNS and CDR2 SASEGT. Points from the study as a whole: GvH clones turned up in recipient marrow; some had shown up first in ileum or blood. Patients with graft-donor T cell macrochimerism had high graft-versus-host to host-versus-graft clonal ratios in allografts. Early post-transplant HvG declines tracked with peak circulating GvH clone levels.

Sequences were derived from unstimulated CD8+ T cells sorted from spleen or lymph node cells, sampled before transplant. The chain employs TRBV6-1 and TRBJ2-7, with TRBD1 matching 11 bases. This receptor was obtained from a human donor who was the organ donor for an intestinal transplant. Written as DNA, the CDR3 is TGTGCCAGCCTAGGACAGGGGGCCGACGAGCAGTACTTC. It yields the protein CASLGQGADEQYF.